This record looks at one T cell receptor (beta chain) sequence and its context. RNA in amounts of roughly 0.45 to 1 ug was reverse transcribed with random hexamers. TCRdb reprocessed the immunoSEQ multiplex PCR reads via MiXCR and lists one record per CDR3 protein. The repertoire holds about 84,000 distinct CDR3 sequences, with 85% to 95% as singletons. While CD8+ and CD4+ T cells were isolated negatively, TEMRA cells were enriched by FACS. The data stem from a study of CD8 T cells in Susac syndrome. The CDR3 is 14 residues long. The germline gives CDR1 WSHSY, CDR2 SAAADI. Trimming left V 2 bases short and J 3 bases short, with 10 bases between.

This receptor was taken from a human donor in good health. V and J are TRBV10-2 and TRBJ1-2; possible D gene TRBD1, 5 bases. Sequencing was carried out using CD8+ T cells from PBMCs. The CDR3, as DNA: TGCGCCAGCAGTGAGGTAGGGGATTACTATGGCTACACCTTC. Protein product: CASSEVGDYYGYTF.